A selection of T cell receptor beta chains follows, all from one sample in a study of cytomegalovirus exposure and HLA in healthy donors. Repertoires were generated with immunoSEQ multiplex PCR, while TCRdb's copy carries only in-frame clones and drops some. Of approximately 160,000 clones in the sample, approximately 81% were seen once. The sample comprised PBMCs. These receptors were obtained from a woman aged 18-29 years in good health and CMV-seronegative. CDR3s include the opening cysteine and the closing phenylalanine or tryptophan. D genes are given only for firm matches. Rows may omit the clone size; those that give it use once, few, many or a size class.

D gene: TRBD2; V gene: TRBV27; clone size: -; J gene: TRBJ2-1; CDR3 protein: CASSRGLAGGSSYNEQFF; CDR3 DNA: TGTGCCAGCAGTCGGGGACTAGCGGGAGGAAGCTCCTACAATGAGCAGTTCTTC
D gene: -; V gene: TRBV6-1; clone size: -; J gene: TRBJ2-3; CDR3 protein: CASSDMTGLLDTQYF; CDR3 DNA: TGTGCCAGCAGTGATATGACAGGACTCCTCGATACGCAGTATTTT
D gene: -; V gene: TRBV29-1; clone size: -; J gene: TRBJ2-1; CDR3 protein: CSTDRGFAGGPGNEQFF; CDR3 DNA: TGCAGCACGGACAGGGGCTTTGCGGGAGGGCCAGGTAATGAGCAGTTCTTC
D gene: TRBD1; V gene: TRBV5-5; clone size: -; J gene: TRBJ1-2; CDR3 protein: CASSLDGTDIWGYGYTF; CDR3 DNA: TGTGCCAGCAGCTTGGATGGGACAGATATCTGGGGCTATGGCTACACCTTC
D gene: -; V gene: TRBV28; clone size: -; J gene: TRBJ2-5; CDR3 protein: CASSAHRVSIQETQYF; CDR3 DNA: TGTGCCAGCAGTGCTCATCGGGTTTCAATACAAGAGACCCAGTACTTC
D gene: -; V gene: TRBV21-1; clone size: few; J gene: TRBJ1-5; CDR3 protein: CASNNRTGGSGNQPQHF; CDR3 DNA: TGTGCCAGCAATAATCGGACAGGGGGCTCGGGCAATCAGCCCCAGCATTTT
D gene: -; V gene: TRBV7-2; clone size: -; J gene: TRBJ1-2; CDR3 protein: CASSSWESRIGGYTF; CDR3 DNA: TGTGCCAGCAGCTCTTGGGAGAGCCGGATAGGTGGCTACACCTTC
D gene: -; V gene: TRBV7-9; clone size: -; J gene: TRBJ2-1; CDR3 protein: CASSLRETEQFF; CDR3 DNA: TGTGCCAGCAGCTTACGGGAGACGGAGCAGTTCTTC
D gene: TRBD1; V gene: TRBV7-2; clone size: -; J gene: TRBJ1-1; CDR3 protein: CASSPGTESGNTEAFF; CDR3 DNA: TGTGCCAGCAGCCCGGGGACAGAATCTGGGAACACTGAAGCTTTCTTT
D gene: TRBD1; V gene: TRBV4-1; clone size: -; J gene: TRBJ2-5; CDR3 protein: CASSRRTGGETQYF; CDR3 DNA: TGCGCCAGCAGCCGCCGGACAGGGGGGGAGACCCAGTACTTC
D gene: -; V gene: TRBV19; clone size: once; J gene: TRBJ2-2; CDR3 protein: CASRSSTRIGELFF; CDR3 DNA: TGTGCCAGTAGATCTAGTACTAGAATCGGGGAGCTGTTTTTT
D gene: -; V gene: TRBV27; clone size: -; J gene: TRBJ2-1; CDR3 protein: CASSFRSIFRDSLKSSYNEQFF; CDR3 DNA: TGTGCCAGCAGTTTCAGGTCCATATTCCGGGACTCCCTTAAAAGCTCCTACAATGAGCAGTTCTTC
D gene: TRBD2; V gene: TRBV28; clone size: once; J gene: TRBJ2-1; CDR3 protein: CATTTSGRYNEQFF; CDR3 DNA: TGTGCCACCACGACTAGCGGGAGATACAATGAGCAGTTCTTC
D gene: -; V gene: TRBV7-8; clone size: -; J gene: TRBJ1-1; CDR3 protein: CASSSGGNTEAFF; CDR3 DNA: TGTGCCAGCAGCAGCGGGGGGAACACTGAAGCTTTCTTT
D gene: TRBD2; V gene: TRBV7-9; clone size: -; J gene: TRBJ2-7; CDR3 protein: CASSSAGTIQYEQYF; CDR3 DNA: TGTGCCAGCAGCTCGGCCGGGACTATACAATACGAGCAGTACTTC
D gene: -; V gene: TRBV7-3; clone size: -; J gene: TRBJ2-2; CDR3 protein: CASSLLGGVTGELFF; CDR3 DNA: TGTGCCAGCAGCTTACTGGGCGGGGTCACCGGGGAGCTGTTTTTT
D gene: -; V gene: TRBV6-1; clone size: -; J gene: TRBJ1-1; CDR3 protein: CASSARNLATEAFF; CDR3 DNA: TGTGCCAGCAGTGCTAGAAACCTGGCCACTGAAGCTTTCTTT
D gene: TRBD2; V gene: TRBV7-9; clone size: -; J gene: TRBJ2-3; CDR3 protein: CASSRTSPPDTQYF; CDR3 DNA: TGTGCCAGCAGCCGGACTAGTCCCCCAGATACGCAGTATTTT
D gene: TRBD1; V gene: TRBV19; clone size: -; J gene: TRBJ1-5; CDR3 protein: CASSQTGGNQPQHF; CDR3 DNA: TGTGCCAGTAGTCAGACAGGGGGTAATCAGCCCCAGCATTTT
D gene: TRBD2; V gene: TRBV29-1; clone size: -; J gene: TRBJ2-3; CDR3 protein: CSFLRAGGADTQYF; CDR3 DNA: TGCAGCTTTTTGCGAGCGGGGGGAGCAGATACGCAGTATTTT
D gene: -; V gene: TRBV5-5; clone size: few; J gene: TRBJ1-2; CDR3 protein: CASSPVGGPGGYTF; CDR3 DNA: TGTGCCAGCAGCCCGGTGGGGGGGCCGGGAGGCTACACCTTC
D gene: -; V gene: TRBV27; clone size: -; J gene: TRBJ2-4; CDR3 protein: CASSLSDRLGSKNIQYF; CDR3 DNA: TGTGCCAGCAGTTTATCCGACAGGTTGGGCTCCAAAAACATTCAGTACTTC
D gene: -; V gene: TRBV5-1; clone size: -; J gene: TRBJ1-1; CDR3 protein: CASSEIQGTEAFF; CDR3 DNA: TGCGCCAGCAGCGAGATACAGGGAACTGAAGCTTTCTTT
D gene: -; V gene: TRBV28; clone size: once; J gene: TRBJ2-3; CDR3 protein: CASSGPSTDTQYF; CDR3 DNA: TGTGCCAGCAGTGGGCCGAGCACAGATACGCAGTATTTT
D gene: -; V gene: TRBV2; clone size: few; J gene: TRBJ2-7; CDR3 protein: CASSERQAASYEQYF; CDR3 DNA: TGTGCCAGCAGTGAACGGCAGGCCGCTTCCTACGAGCAGTACTTC
D gene: -; V gene: TRBV21-1; clone size: -; J gene: TRBJ1-5; CDR3 protein: CASAGGDQPQHF; CDR3 DNA: TGTGCCAGCGCGGGAGGGGATCAGCCCCAGCATTTT
D gene: TRBD2; V gene: TRBV5-1; clone size: few; J gene: TRBJ2-1; CDR3 protein: CASSLEETSWSEQFF; CDR3 DNA: TGCGCCAGCAGCCTAGAAGAGACTAGCTGGAGTGAGCAGTTCTTC
D gene: TRBD1; V gene: TRBV30; clone size: -; J gene: TRBJ1-6; CDR3 protein: CACGTGGNSPLHF; CDR3 DNA: TGTGCCTGCGGGACAGGAGGGAATTCACCCCTCCACTTT
D gene: -; V gene: TRBV25-1; clone size: -; J gene: TRBJ1-3; CDR3 protein: CASSESVNTIYF; CDR3 DNA: TGTGCCAGCAGTGAATCAGTAAACACCATATATTTT
D gene: TRBD1; V gene: TRBV6-8; clone size: -; J gene: TRBJ2-7; CDR3 protein: CASSYSSRGLLYEQYF; CDR3 DNA: TGTGCCAGCAGTTACTCGAGCAGGGGGCTTTTATACGAGCAGTACTTC
D gene: TRBD1; V gene: TRBV7-9; clone size: -; J gene: TRBJ2-2; CDR3 protein: CSSSLYPTGGRIGELFF; CDR3 DNA: TGTTCCAGCAGCCTTTACCCGACAGGGGGCCGTATCGGGGAGCTGTTTTTT
D gene: TRBD1; V gene: TRBV2; clone size: few; J gene: TRBJ2-7; CDR3 protein: CASSDPNRGSSYEQYF; CDR3 DNA: TGTGCCAGCAGTGACCCAAACAGGGGGAGCTCCTACGAGCAGTACTTC
D gene: -; V gene: TRBV12-2; clone size: once; J gene: TRBJ2-7; CDR3 protein: CASRLGRVTSGILYEQYF; CDR3 DNA: TGTGCAAGTCGCTTAGGAAGGGTCACTAGCGGGATTCTCTACGAGCAGTACTTC
D gene: TRBD1; V gene: TRBV28; clone size: -; J gene: TRBJ2-4; CDR3 protein: CASSRGTGGYLNIQYF; CDR3 DNA: TGTGCCAGCAGTCGCGGGACAGGGGGCTATTTGAACATTCAGTACTTC
D gene: -; V gene: TRBV4-2; clone size: few; J gene: TRBJ2-7; CDR3 protein: CASSQDPGSSYEQYF; CDR3 DNA: TGTGCCAGCAGCCAAGATCCCGGGAGCTCCTACGAGCAGTACTTC
D gene: -; V gene: TRBV4-1; clone size: -; J gene: TRBJ1-2; CDR3 protein: CASSQEGGTYGGYGYTF; CDR3 DNA: TGCGCCAGCAGCCAAGAGGGGGGGACCTATGGGGGCTATGGCTACACCTTC
D gene: TRBD2; V gene: TRBV28; clone size: -; J gene: TRBJ2-1; CDR3 protein: CASSLSASGSSNEQFF; CDR3 DNA: TGTGCCAGCAGTTTATCGGCTAGCGGGAGCTCCAATGAGCAGTTCTTC
D gene: TRBD2; V gene: TRBV27; clone size: -; J gene: TRBJ2-1; CDR3 protein: CASSLYKAGGSYNEQFF; CDR3 DNA: TGTGCCAGCAGTTTATATAAAGCGGGAGGTTCCTACAATGAGCAGTTCTTC
D gene: TRBD2; V gene: TRBV19; clone size: -; J gene: TRBJ2-1; CDR3 protein: CASRTSGPYNEQFF; CDR3 DNA: TGTGCCAGTAGGACTAGCGGGCCCTACAATGAGCAGTTCTTC
D gene: TRBD1; V gene: TRBV10-3; clone size: -; J gene: TRBJ2-7; CDR3 protein: CAIREGQGDEQYF; CDR3 DNA: TGTGCCATCAGGGAGGGACAGGGGGACGAGCAGTACTTC
D gene: TRBD2; V gene: TRBV9; clone size: -; J gene: TRBJ2-3; CDR3 protein: CASSVSSGSTDTQYF; CDR3 DNA: TGTGCCAGCAGCGTCTCTAGCGGGAGCACAGATACGCAGTATTTT
D gene: -; V gene: TRBV27; clone size: -; J gene: TRBJ2-1; CDR3 protein: CASSYRDNEQFF; CDR3 DNA: TGTGCCAGCAGTTACCGGGACAATGAGCAGTTCTTC
D gene: -; V gene: TRBV30; clone size: once; J gene: TRBJ1-2; CDR3 protein: CAWSRQFYTF; CDR3 DNA: TGTGCCTGGAGTAGACAGTTCTACACCTTC
D gene: TRBD2; V gene: TRBV5-1; clone size: -; J gene: TRBJ2-7; CDR3 protein: CASSPGGASGSYEQYF; CDR3 DNA: TGCGCCAGCAGCCCCGGGGGGGCTAGCGGGAGTTACGAGCAGTACTTC
D gene: TRBD1; V gene: TRBV6-5; clone size: -; J gene: TRBJ2-7; CDR3 protein: CASSFWTGPGYEQYF; CDR3 DNA: TGTGCCAGCAGTTTCTGGACAGGGCCGGGGTACGAGCAGTACTTC
D gene: -; V gene: TRBV19; clone size: -; J gene: TRBJ2-7; CDR3 protein: CASSMDVSGVDEQYF; CDR3 DNA: TGTGCCAGTAGTATGGACGTGTCGGGGGTTGACGAGCAGTACTTC
D gene: TRBD2; V gene: TRBV29-1; clone size: -; J gene: TRBJ2-1; CDR3 protein: CSVEDGGLAGVDNEQFF; CDR3 DNA: TGCAGCGTTGAAGATGGGGGACTAGCGGGAGTGGACAATGAGCAGTTCTTC